The rows below give T cell receptor beta chains drawn from one sample of a study of blood T cell repertoires in COVID-19. Clones were read by immunoSEQ multiplex PCR, and TCRdb kept only the in-frame ones, dropping some. The table has 250,000 to 350,000 clones, nearly 90% seen once; the top ten hold less than 6%. Input material: PBMCs or T cells enriched from blood (not recorded which). Receptor source: a woman in her 30s who had recovered from COVID-19. The CDR3 runs from the conserved cysteine through the conserved F or W. Each record gives: clone size, V gene, J gene, D gene, CDR3 protein, CDR3 DNA. D genes are given only for firm matches. Some rows have no size entry. The others give once, few or many, or a class for an expanded clone.

>-|TRBV6-1|TRBJ1-5|-
CASSEEGGRGQPQHF
TGTGCCAGCAGTGAAGAAGGTGGCAGGGGTCAGCCCCAGCATTTT
>few|TRBV29-1|TRBJ2-2|-
CSAKTGANTGELFF
TGCAGCGCAAAGACAGGAGCGAACACCGGGGAGCTGTTTTTT
>-|TRBV5-4|TRBJ1-5|-
CASSLGGVLPNQPQHF
TGTGCCAGCAGCCTAGGAGGGGTCCTCCCGAATCAGCCCCAGCATTTT
>-|TRBV5-4|TRBJ2-1|-
CASSPGQGRDEQFF
TGTGCCAGCAGTCCTGGTCAGGGGAGGGATGAGCAGTTCTTC
>-|TRBV3-1/TRBV3-2|TRBJ1-1|-
CASSQDLGRVAFF
TGTGCCAGCAGCCAAGATCTTGGCAGGGTTGCTTTCTTT
>-|TRBV6-1|TRBJ1-2|TRBD1
CASSENRQGARYTF
TGTGCCAGCAGTGAAAACCGACAGGGGGCTCGCTACACCTTC
>-|TRBV7-2|TRBJ2-3|-
CASSLPASPITDTQYF
TGTGCCAGCAGCCTTCCGGCTAGCCCCATCACAGATACGCAGTATTTT
>-|TRBV11-2|TRBJ1-3|-
CASSAQGSGNTIYF
TGTGCCAGCAGCGCACAGGGTTCTGGAAACACCATATATTTT
>once|TRBV6-1|TRBJ2-1|TRBD2
CASSAGLAGSYNEQFF
TGTGCCAGCAGTGCGGGACTAGCGGGGTCCTACAATGAGCAGTTCTTC
>-|TRBV15|TRBJ1-2|-
CATSRDPEGSSGYTF
TGTGCCACCAGCAGAGATCCGGAGGGGTCTAGCGGCTACACCTTC
>-|TRBV30|TRBJ2-3|TRBD2
CAWSVLFGGATQYF
TGTGCCTGGAGTGTACTTTTCGGGGGGGCCACGCAGTATTTT
>-|TRBV30|TRBJ1-3|TRBD1
CAWSMTGGMGNTIYF
TGTGCCTGGAGTATGACAGGGGGAATGGGAAACACCATATATTTT
>-|TRBV29-1|TRBJ2-1|TRBD2
CSEAGTSGAREQFF
TGCAGCGAGGCCGGGACTAGCGGGGCGAGGGAGCAGTTCTTC
>-|TRBV9|TRBJ2-1|TRBD2
CASSNPSGTTYNEQFF
TGTGCCAGCAGCAACCCTAGCGGGACCACCTACAATGAGCAGTTCTTC
>-|TRBV19|TRBJ2-7|-
CASSLRRSYEQYF
TGTGCCAGTAGCCTCAGGCGATCCTACGAGCAGTACTTC
>-|TRBV29-1|TRBJ1-5|-
CSVDYRTADSNQPQHF
TGCAGCGTTGACTATAGGACAGCAGATAGCAATCAGCCCCAGCATTTT
>-|TRBV7-8|TRBJ2-7|-
CASSFRDSYEQYF
TGTGCCAGCAGCTTCCGAGACTCCTACGAGCAGTACTTC
>-|TRBV7-9|TRBJ1-1|-
CASSPAGVVTEAFF
TGTGCCAGCAGTCCCGCGGGGGTGGTCACTGAAGCTTTCTTT
>-|TRBV5-1|TRBJ1-6|TRBD1
CASSFGTGHSPLHF
TGCGCCAGCAGCTTTGGGACAGGCCATTCACCCCTCCACTTT
>-|TRBV30|TRBJ1-5|-
CAWSVPRGSNQPQHF
TGTGCCTGGAGTGTACCCCGGGGGAGCAATCAGCCCCAGCATTTT
>many|TRBV5-4|TRBJ1-1|TRBD1
CASSFGTADLRAEAFF
TGTGCCAGCAGCTTCGGGACAGCAGACCTAAGAGCTGAAGCTTTCTTT
>once|TRBV5-3|TRBJ2-6|-
CARSLDASGANVLTF
TGTGCCAGAAGCTTGGACGCGTCTGGGGCCAACGTCCTGACTTTC
>-|TRBV2|TRBJ1-1|TRBD1
CASRDRQGSNTEAFF
TGTGCCAGCAGGGACAGACAGGGATCGAACACTGAAGCTTTCTTT
>-|TRBV4-1|TRBJ1-4|TRBD1
CASSPPGQRTATNEKLFF
TGCGCCAGCAGCCCCCCGGGACAGAGGACTGCAACTAATGAAAAACTGTTTTTT
>-|TRBV19|TRBJ2-1|TRBD2
CASRTSGGWDNEQFF
TGTGCCAGTAGAACCTCCGGGGGGTGGGACAATGAGCAGTTCTTC
>-|TRBV30|TRBJ2-7|-
CAWKGQNYEQYF
TGTGCCTGGAAAGGACAGAACTACGAGCAGTACTTC
>-|TRBV6-5|TRBJ2-2|TRBD1
CASSVGTGWTGELFF
TGTGCCAGCTCCGTCGGGACAGGGTGGACCGGGGAGCTGTTTTTT
>-|TRBV11-2|TRBJ2-7|-
CASSPVFSYEQYF
TGTGCCAGCAGCCCCGTTTTCTCCTACGAGCAGTACTTC
>-|TRBV19|TRBJ2-5|-
CASSHRLQETQYF
TGTGCCAGTAGTCACAGGCTCCAAGAGACCCAGTACTTC
>-|TRBV5-8|TRBJ2-5|-
CASSLKTARTQYF
TGTGCCAGCAGCTTGAAGACTGCAAGAACCCAGTACTTC
>-|TRBV10-1|TRBJ1-5|-
CASSEAGIQPQHF
TGCGCCAGCAGTGAGGCAGGGATTCAGCCCCAGCATTTT
>-|TRBV5-1|TRBJ1-1|-
CASSDQANTEAFF
TGCGCCAGCAGCGATCAGGCGAACACTGAAGCTTTCTTT
>-|TRBV29-1|TRBJ2-2|-
CSGQGSPNTGELFF
TGCAGCGGGCAGGGTTCGCCAAACACCGGGGAGCTGTTTTTT
>-|TRBV18|TRBJ1-2|-
CASSPEGSSYGYTF
TGTGCCAGCTCACCGGAGGGGTCGTCCTATGGCTACACCTTC
>-|TRBV18|TRBJ2-2|-
CASSSGVPPGELFF
TGTGCCAGCTCATCAGGGGTCCCCCCCGGGGAGCTGTTTTTT
>-|TRBV5-1|TRBJ2-1|TRBD2
CASSLWTSGGDEQFF
TGCGCCAGCAGCCTATGGACTAGCGGGGGCGATGAGCAGTTCTTC
>-|TRBV9|TRBJ2-2|-
CASSVSRYPNTGELFF
TGTGCCAGCAGCGTATCTCGCTACCCGAACACCGGGGAGCTGTTTTTT
>-|TRBV24-1|TRBJ2-3|TRBD1
CATSDPGQGADTQYF
TGTGCCACCAGTGACCCGGGACAGGGGGCAGATACGCAGTATTTT
>-|TRBV4-2|TRBJ1-3|-
CASSLEDARRNTIYF
TGTGCCAGCAGCCTAGAAGATGCCAGGCGAAACACCATATATTTT
>-|TRBV30|TRBJ1-5|-
CAWSPTRWFGTQHF
TGTGCCTGGAGTCCCACGAGGTGGTTCGGTACCCAGCATTTT
>-|TRBV9|TRBJ2-5|-
CASSVASTPRQTQYF
TGTGCCAGCAGCGTAGCTTCGACGCCGAGGCAGACCCAGTACTTC
>-|TRBV6-2/TRBV6-3|TRBJ2-7|TRBD1
CASSYRDRGYEQYF
TGTGCCAGCAGTTACCGGGACAGGGGGTACGAGCAGTACTTC
>-|TRBV19|TRBJ1-3|TRBD1
CASSTDRGQGNTIYF
TGTGCCAGTAGTACGGACAGGGGGCAAGGAAACACCATATATTTT
>-|TRBV7-6|TRBJ2-2|TRBD1
CASSKRQGQHTGELFF
TGTGCCAGCAGCAAAAGACAGGGTCAACATACCGGGGAGCTGTTTTTT
>-|TRBV6-2/TRBV6-3|TRBJ2-5|TRBD2
CASSLAGPQETQYF
TGTGCCAGCAGTTTAGCGGGCCCCCAAGAGACCCAGTACTTC
>-|TRBV9|TRBJ2-3|-
CASSGEGGGLGDTQYF
TGTGCCAGCAGCGGAGAAGGGGGGGGCCTTGGAGATACGCAGTATTTT
>-|TRBV6-5|TRBJ1-1|-
CASSPRAVTEAFF
TGTGCCAGCAGTCCGCGGGCGGTTACTGAAGCTTTCTTT
>-|TRBV10-3|TRBJ2-7|TRBD1
CAITAGDSSYEQYF
TGTGCCATTACCGCAGGGGACAGCTCCTACGAGCAGTACTTC
>-|TRBV7-6|TRBJ1-2|TRBD1
CASSPRTGNAYGYTF
TGTGCCAGCAGCCCCCGGACAGGGAACGCCTATGGCTACACCTTC
>once|TRBV9|TRBJ1-5|TRBD1
CASSPDRENRQPQHF
TGTGCCAGCAGCCCTGACAGGGAGAATCGGCAGCCCCAGCATTTT